Listed below are T cell receptor beta chains from one sample, sequenced in a study of T cell responses to AZD1222 COVID-19 vaccine. Assay: immunoSEQ multiplex PCR; the TCRdb copy retains only in-frame clones and omits some. This table holds under 200,000 clones, just over 90% found once. The starting material was peripheral blood, obtained on day 0 of AZD1222 vaccination. The receptor set was obtained from an adult in good health. CDR3s include the opening cysteine and the closing phenylalanine or tryptophan. The D gene is left open where the match is weak. Rows may omit the clone size; those that give it use once, few, many or a size class.

clone_size,v_call,j_call,d_call,cdr3_aa,cdr3_nt
NA,TRBV19,TRBJ2-5,TRBD2,CASSIDRGVEETQYF,TGTGCCAGTAGTATAGACCGGGGGGTAGAAGAGACCCAGTACTTC
once,TRBV6-2/TRBV6-3,TRBJ1-1,NA,CASSPRVSRLTEAFF,TGTGCCAGCAGTCCCCGGGTCAGCCGATTGACTGAAGCTTTCTTT
NA,TRBV18,TRBJ2-1,NA,CASSPRRQEPDNEQFF,TGTGCCAGCTCACCGCGTCGACAGGAGCCAGACAATGAGCAGTTCTTC
NA,TRBV6-1,TRBJ2-1,NA,CASSEWVVDPVIPILQAQFF,TGTGCCAGCAGTGAATGGGTTGTGGACCCCGTTATCCCAATCCTACAAGCGCAGTTCTTC
NA,TRBV7-3,TRBJ2-3,TRBD2,CASSPRVSGVDTQYF,TGTGCCAGCAGCCCCAGAGTTAGCGGGGTAGATACGCAGTATTTT
NA,TRBV6-5,TRBJ1-2,TRBD1,CASSQGGRYGYTF,TGTGCCAGCAGTCAGGGGGGGAGGTATGGCTACACCTTC
NA,TRBV28,TRBJ2-1,TRBD2,CASSCTGTSGCTSSYNEQFF,TGTGCCAGCAGTTGCACCGGGACTAGCGGGTGTACAAGCTCCTACAATGAGCAGTTCTTC
NA,TRBV19,TRBJ2-2,TRBD1,CASSITLDRANTGELFF,TGTGCCAGTAGTATAACCTTGGACAGGGCGAACACCGGGGAGCTGTTTTTT
NA,TRBV11-3,TRBJ1-1,NA,CASSLGTMNTEAFF,TGTGCCAGCAGCTTAGGGACCATGAACACTGAAGCTTTCTTT
once,TRBV5-1,TRBJ2-1,TRBD1,CASSQGQTYNEQFF,TGCGCCAGCAGCCAGGGACAGACATACAATGAGCAGTTCTTC
NA,TRBV7-2,TRBJ2-1,NA,CASSPRSGISSYNEQFF,TGTGCCAGCAGCCCAAGATCAGGGATTAGCTCCTACAATGAGCAGTTCTTC
NA,TRBV2,TRBJ1-5,NA,CASRSDRSGNQPQHF,TGTGCCAGCAGGTCCGACAGGAGCGGCAATCAGCCCCAGCATTTT
NA,TRBV5-1,TRBJ1-2,NA,CASSPGEVRNYGYTF,TGCGCCAGCAGCCCGGGCGAGGTCCGCAACTATGGCTACACCTTC
NA,TRBV5-1,TRBJ2-5,NA,CASSPRGEQETQYF,TGCGCCAGCAGCCCGAGGGGGGAGCAAGAGACCCAGTACTTC
once,TRBV29-1,TRBJ1-1,NA,CSVSGLMNTEAFF,TGCAGCGTTTCAGGACTTATGAACACTGAAGCTTTCTTT
NA,TRBV6-8,TRBJ2-5,NA,CASSSVGGEETQYF,TGTGCCAGCAGTTCGGTTGGCGGGGAAGAGACCCAGTACTTC
NA,TRBV7-9,TRBJ1-2,TRBD1,CASSPDRENYGYTF,TGTGCCAGCAGCCCAGACAGGGAAAACTATGGCTACACCTTC
NA,TRBV15,TRBJ1-5,NA,CATSREVEPQHF,TGTGCCACCAGCAGAGAAGTGGAGCCCCAGCATTTT
NA,TRBV30,TRBJ1-3,TRBD1,CAWSVGTGGADTIYF,TGTGCCTGGAGTGTCGGGACAGGGGGCGCGGACACCATATATTTT
once,TRBV3-1/TRBV3-2,TRBJ2-2,NA,CASSPSRNSGELFF,TGTGCCAGCAGCCCGAGCCGGAATTCCGGGGAGCTGTTTTTT
NA,TRBV27,TRBJ1-6,NA,CASSLKGRAPLHF,TGTGCCAGCAGTTTGAAGGGCCGGGCACCCCTCCACTTT
NA,TRBV5-1,TRBJ1-4,TRBD1,CASSPATGAYLATNEKLFF,TGCGCCAGCAGCCCAGCTACAGGGGCTTACCTTGCAACTAATGAAAAACTGTTTTTT
NA,TRBV10-3,TRBJ2-3,TRBD2,CATGGAGIDTQYF,TGTGCCACCGGGGGAGCGGGGATAGATACGCAGTATTTT
NA,TRBV9,TRBJ2-1,NA,CASSVAQGGSEQFF,TGTGCCAGCAGCGTAGCGCAAGGCGGAAGTGAGCAGTTCTTC
NA,TRBV5-1,TRBJ2-3,TRBD2,CASSLSPTLRGADTQYF,TGCGCCAGCAGCTTGTCACCCACTTTGCGGGGGGCAGATACGCAGTATTTT
NA,TRBV10-2,TRBJ1-5,NA,CASSPTEYSNQPQHF,TGCGCCAGCAGCCCCACAGAGTATAGCAATCAGCCCCAGCATTTT
NA,TRBV10-2,TRBJ2-3,TRBD2,CASSGGGGASTDTQYF,TGCGCCAGCTCGGGCGGGGGGGGAGCTAGCACAGATACGCAGTATTTT
NA,TRBV4-1,TRBJ1-5,NA,CASSQELSNQPQHF,TGCGCCAGCAGCCAAGAGTTAAGTAATCAGCCCCAGCATTTT
NA,TRBV11-2,TRBJ2-1,TRBD1,CASSARDRVGNEQFF,TGTGCCAGCAGCGCCCGGGACAGGGTAGGCAATGAGCAGTTCTTC
NA,TRBV7-3,TRBJ2-5,TRBD2,CASSRGAGGPETQYF,TGTGCCAGCAGCCGAGGGGCGGGAGGGCCGGAGACCCAGTACTTC
NA,TRBV28,TRBJ1-5,NA,CASRQSNQPQHF,TGTGCCAGCAGACAGAGCAATCAGCCCCAGCATTTT